The present T cell receptor (beta chain) was sequenced within a study of regulatory T cells in long-lasting Graves disease. Study-level results: Clonotypes that were public and shared totalled roughly 3,000 in persistent patients versus roughly 1,000 in new patients. The TCR repertoire of persistent Graves' patients was less diverse than that of newly diagnosed ones.

Indicated time point: newly diagnosed GD, antithyroid drugs for less than 3 months. Scientists built the TCR library using RNA that was extracted from PBMCs. The V end lost 8 bases, the J end lost 7 bases, and 15 bases lay between the germline ends. The CDR3 loop spans 13 amino acids. CDR1 and CDR2 from the germline V gene are MDHEN and SYDVKM. CDR3-region Arm-PCR and iRepertoire HTBI primers produced the TCR beta libraries. Original handling: The identification of 55 to 70 TRBV and roughly 14 TRBJ segments was made across samples. Each CDR3 protein gets one entry after TCRdb re-called the multiplex PCR reads with MiXCR. TCRdb, not the authors, supplied the V and J calls. This repertoire shows about 320,000 distinct CDR3 sequences, 15% to 20% found once; its top ten account for less than 45%. This clonotype was recorded at least ten times. The antigen remains undetermined.

This TCR was sampled from a female donor with Graves disease. The genes are TRBV28 and TRBJ2-1; D perhaps matches TRBD2 (5 bases). The source was peripheral blood mononuclear cells (PBMCs), collected at new diagnosis, from a patient treated with antithyroid drugs. For the CDR3, the DNA is TGTGCCAGCGGAGGACTCTACAATAATGAGCAGTTCTTC. This codes for CASGGLYNNEQFF.